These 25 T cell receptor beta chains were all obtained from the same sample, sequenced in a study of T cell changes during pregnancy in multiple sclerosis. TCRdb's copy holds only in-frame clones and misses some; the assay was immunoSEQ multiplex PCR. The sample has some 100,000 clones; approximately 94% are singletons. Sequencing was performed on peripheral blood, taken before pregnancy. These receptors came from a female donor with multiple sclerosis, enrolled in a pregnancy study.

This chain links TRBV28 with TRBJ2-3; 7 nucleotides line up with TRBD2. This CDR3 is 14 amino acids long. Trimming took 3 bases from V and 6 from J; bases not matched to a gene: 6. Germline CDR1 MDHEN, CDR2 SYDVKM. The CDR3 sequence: CASSLREWADTQYF. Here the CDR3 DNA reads TGTGCCAGCAGTTTGCGGGAGTGGGCGGATACGCAGTATTTT. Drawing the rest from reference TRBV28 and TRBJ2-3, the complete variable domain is DVKVTQSSRYLVKRTGEKVFLECVQDMDHENMFWYRQDPGLGLRLIYFSYDVKMKEKGDIPEGYSVSREKKERFSLILESASTNQTSMYLCASSLREWADTQYFGPGTRLTVL.

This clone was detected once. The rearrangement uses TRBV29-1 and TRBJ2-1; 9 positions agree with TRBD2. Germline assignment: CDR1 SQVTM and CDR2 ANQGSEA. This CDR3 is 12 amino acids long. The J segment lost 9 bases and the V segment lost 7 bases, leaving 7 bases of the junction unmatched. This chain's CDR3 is CSAGLASSEQFF. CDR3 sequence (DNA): TGCAGCGCGGGACTAGCCTCCAGTGAGCAGTTCTTC.

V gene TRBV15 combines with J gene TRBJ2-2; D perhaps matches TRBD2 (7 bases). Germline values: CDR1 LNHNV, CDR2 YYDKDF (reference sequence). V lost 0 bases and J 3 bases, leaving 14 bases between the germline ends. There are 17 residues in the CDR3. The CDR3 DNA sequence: TGTGCCACCAGCAGAGATGGGGGGGGGCAAGACACCGGGGAGCTGTTTTTT. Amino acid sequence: CATSRDGGGQDTGELFF.

CDR3 bases: TGTGCCACTTCTCAGGGGGAGACTAGCGGGAGTTTTTTGGGCGCAGATACGCAGTATTTT. Protein: CATSQGETSGSFLGADTQYF. This rearrangement joins TRBV19 to TRBJ2-3, with 12 bases lining up with TRBD2. The trim removed 10 bases at V and 4 bases at J, leaving 24 bases unmatched. Germline V gene sequence: CDR1 LNHDA, CDR2 SQIVND (reference sequence). The CDR3 has 20 residues.

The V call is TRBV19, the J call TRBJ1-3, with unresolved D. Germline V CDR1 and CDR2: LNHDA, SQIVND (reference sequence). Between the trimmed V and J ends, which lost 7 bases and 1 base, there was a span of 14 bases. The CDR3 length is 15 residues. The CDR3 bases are TGTGCCAGTACCCCCATCCACGGTTCTGGAAACACCATATATTTT. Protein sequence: CASTPIHGSGNTIYF.

The CDR3 bases are TGCGCCAGCAGTCCCGGGACTAGCTCCGAGACCCAGTACTTC. Translating gives CASSPGTSSETQYF. The chain carries TRBV5-1 and TRBJ2-5; TRBD2 aligns across 9 bases. The junction had 7 bases not matched to a gene; V was cut back by 5 bases and J by 5 bases. This CDR3 spans 14 amino acids. Germline V gene lookup returns CDR1 SGHRS and CDR2 YFSETQ.

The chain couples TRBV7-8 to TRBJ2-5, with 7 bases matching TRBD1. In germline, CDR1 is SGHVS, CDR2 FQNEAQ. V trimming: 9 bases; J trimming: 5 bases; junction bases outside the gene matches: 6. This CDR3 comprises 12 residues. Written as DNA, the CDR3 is TGTGCCAGTCTGGGACAGAAGGAGACCCAGTACTTC. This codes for CASLGQKETQYF. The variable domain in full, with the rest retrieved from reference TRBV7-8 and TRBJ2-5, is GAGVSQSPRYKVAKRGQDVALRCDPISGHVSLFWYQQALGQGPEFLTYFQNEAQLDKSGLPSDRFFAERPEGSVSTLKIQRTQQEDSAVYLCASLGQKETQYFGPGTRLLVL.

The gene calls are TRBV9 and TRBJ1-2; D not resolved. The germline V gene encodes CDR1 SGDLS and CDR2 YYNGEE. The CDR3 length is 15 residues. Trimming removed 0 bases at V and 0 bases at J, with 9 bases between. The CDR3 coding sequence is TGTGCCAGCAGCGTAGCTACTAGCTCTAACTATGGCTACACCTTC. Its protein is CASSVATSSNYGYTF.

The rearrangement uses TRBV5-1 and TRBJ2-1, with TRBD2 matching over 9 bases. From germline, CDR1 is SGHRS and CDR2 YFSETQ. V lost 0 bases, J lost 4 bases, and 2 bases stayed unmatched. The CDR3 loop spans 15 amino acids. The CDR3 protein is CASSLASGAYNEQFF. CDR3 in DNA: TGCGCCAGCAGCTTGGCTAGCGGGGCATACAATGAGCAGTTCTTC.

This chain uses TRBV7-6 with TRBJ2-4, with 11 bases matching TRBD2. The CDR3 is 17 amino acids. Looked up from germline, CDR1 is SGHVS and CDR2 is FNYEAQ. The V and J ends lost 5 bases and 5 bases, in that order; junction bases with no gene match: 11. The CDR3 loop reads CASSPAPGTSGQNIQYF. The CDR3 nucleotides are TGTGCCAGCAGCCCCGCCCCGGGGACTAGCGGACAAAACATTCAGTACTTC.

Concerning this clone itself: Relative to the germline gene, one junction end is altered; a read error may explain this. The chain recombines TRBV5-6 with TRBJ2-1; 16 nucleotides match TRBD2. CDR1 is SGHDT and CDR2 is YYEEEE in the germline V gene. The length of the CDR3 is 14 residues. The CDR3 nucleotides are TGTGCCAGCAGCGTGGGACTAGCGGGAGGGCCTAGGGTCTTC. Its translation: CASSVGLAGGPRVF.

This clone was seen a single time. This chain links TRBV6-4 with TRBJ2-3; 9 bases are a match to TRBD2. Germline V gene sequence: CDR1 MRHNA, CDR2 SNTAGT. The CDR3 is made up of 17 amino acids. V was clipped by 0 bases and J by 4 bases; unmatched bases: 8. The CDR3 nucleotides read TGTGCCAGCAGTGACTCTACGGCGGGAGGGCCGCCAGATACGCAGTATTTT. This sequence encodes CASSDSTAGGPPDTQYF.

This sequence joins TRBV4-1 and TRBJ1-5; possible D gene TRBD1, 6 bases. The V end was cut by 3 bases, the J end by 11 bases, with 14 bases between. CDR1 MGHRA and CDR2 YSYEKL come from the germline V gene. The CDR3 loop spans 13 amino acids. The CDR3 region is CASSHPVGQTQHF. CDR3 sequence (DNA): TGCGCCAGCAGCCATCCCGTCGGACAGACCCAGCATTTT.

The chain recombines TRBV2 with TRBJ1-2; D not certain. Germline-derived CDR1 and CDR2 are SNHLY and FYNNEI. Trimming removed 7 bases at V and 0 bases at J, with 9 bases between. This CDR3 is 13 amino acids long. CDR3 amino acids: CASTRGANYGYTF. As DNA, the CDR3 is TGTGCCAGCACGCGGGGTGCTAACTATGGCTACACCTTC. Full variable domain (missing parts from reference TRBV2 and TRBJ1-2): EPEVTQTPSHQVTQMGQEVILRCVPISNHLYFYWYRQILGQKVEFLVSFYNNEISEKSEIFDDQFSVERPDGSNFTLKIRSTKLEDSAMYFCASTRGANYGYTFGSGTRLTVV.

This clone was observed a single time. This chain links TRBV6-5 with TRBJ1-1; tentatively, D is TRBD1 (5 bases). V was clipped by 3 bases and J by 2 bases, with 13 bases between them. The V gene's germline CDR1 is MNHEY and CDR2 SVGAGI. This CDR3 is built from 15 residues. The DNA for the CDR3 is TGTGCCAGCAGTTATATACCAGGGCTAAACACTGAAGCTTTCTTT. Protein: CASSYIPGLNTEAFF.

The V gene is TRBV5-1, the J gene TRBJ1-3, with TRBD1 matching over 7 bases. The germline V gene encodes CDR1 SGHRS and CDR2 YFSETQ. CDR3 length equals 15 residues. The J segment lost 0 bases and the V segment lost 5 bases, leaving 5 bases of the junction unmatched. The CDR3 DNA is TGCGCCAGCAGATCGGGACAGAACTCTGGAAACACCATATATTTT. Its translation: CASRSGQNSGNTIYF.

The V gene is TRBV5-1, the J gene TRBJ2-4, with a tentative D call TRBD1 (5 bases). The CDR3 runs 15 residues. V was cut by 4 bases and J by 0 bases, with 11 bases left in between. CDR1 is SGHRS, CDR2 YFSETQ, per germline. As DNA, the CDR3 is TGCGCCAGCAGCCTTTCCGACAGAGCCAAAAACATTCAGTACTTC. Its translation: CASSLSDRAKNIQYF. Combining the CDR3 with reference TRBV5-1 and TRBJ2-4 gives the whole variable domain KAGVTQTPRYLIKTRGQQVTLSCSPISGHRSVSWYQQTPGQGLQFLFEYFSETQRNKGNFPGRFSGRQFSNSRSEMNVSTLELGDSALYLCASSLSDRAKNIQYFGAGTRLSVL.

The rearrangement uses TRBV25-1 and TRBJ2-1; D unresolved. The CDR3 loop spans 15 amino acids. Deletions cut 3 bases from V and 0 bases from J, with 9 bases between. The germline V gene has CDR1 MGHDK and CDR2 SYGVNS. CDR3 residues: CASSDTGVSYNEQFF. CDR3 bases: TGTGCCAGCAGTGACACGGGTGTCTCCTACAATGAGCAGTTCTTC. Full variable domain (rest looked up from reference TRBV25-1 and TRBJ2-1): EADIYQTPRYLVIGTGKKITLECSQTMGHDKMYWYQQDPGMELHLIHYSYGVNSTEKGDLSSESTVSRIRTEHFPLTLESARPSHTSQYLCASSDTGVSYNEQFFGPGTRLTVL.

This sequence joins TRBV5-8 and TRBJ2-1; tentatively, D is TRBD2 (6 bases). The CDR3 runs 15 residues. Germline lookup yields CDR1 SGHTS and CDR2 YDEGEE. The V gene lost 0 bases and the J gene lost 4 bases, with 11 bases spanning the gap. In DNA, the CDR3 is TGTGCCAGCAGCTTGGGTCCTAGCGAGTACAATGAGCAGTTCTTC. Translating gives CASSLGPSEYNEQFF.

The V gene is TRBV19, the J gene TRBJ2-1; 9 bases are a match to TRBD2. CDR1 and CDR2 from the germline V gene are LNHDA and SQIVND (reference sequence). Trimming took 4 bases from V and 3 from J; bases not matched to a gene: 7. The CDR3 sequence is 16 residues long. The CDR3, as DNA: TGTGCCAGTAGTAGGGGCGGGAGGGCCGTCTACAATGAGCAGTTCTTC. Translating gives CASSRGGRAVYNEQFF.

Here the CDR3 reads CASSYSGGTYGYTF. CDR3 nucleotides: TGTGCCAGCAGTTACTCTGGCGGAACCTATGGCTACACCTTC. V gene TRBV6-5 combines with J gene TRBJ1-2; D ambiguous. This CDR3 is 14 amino acids long. V shed 0 bases and J shed 4 bases, with 9 bases lying between them. Germline CDR1 reads MNHEY; CDR2 reads SVGAGI.

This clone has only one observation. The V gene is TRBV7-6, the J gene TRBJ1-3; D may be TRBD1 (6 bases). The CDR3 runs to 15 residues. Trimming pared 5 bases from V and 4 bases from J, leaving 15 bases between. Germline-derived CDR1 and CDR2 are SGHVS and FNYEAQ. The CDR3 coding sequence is TGTGCCAGCAGCACCTGGGACACCCGGGGAAACACCATATATTTT. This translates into CASSTWDTRGNTIYF.

The CDR3 loop reads CASSPEDRAPYQPQHF. The DNA of the CDR3 is TGTGCCAGCAGCCCAGAGGACAGGGCCCCATATCAGCCCCAGCATTTT. The V call is TRBV5-5, the J call TRBJ1-5; 8 bases agree with TRBD1. This CDR3 is 16 amino acids long. The ends lost 4 bases at V and 5 bases at J; junction bases unmatched: 11. The germline V gene encodes CDR1 SGHKS and CDR2 YYEKEE (reference sequence).

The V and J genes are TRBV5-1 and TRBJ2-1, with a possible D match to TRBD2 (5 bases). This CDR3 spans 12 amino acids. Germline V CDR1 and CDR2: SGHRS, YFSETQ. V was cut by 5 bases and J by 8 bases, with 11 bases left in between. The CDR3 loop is CASRSSLDEQFF. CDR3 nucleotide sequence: TGCGCCAGCAGGTCTAGCTTGGATGAGCAGTTCTTC.

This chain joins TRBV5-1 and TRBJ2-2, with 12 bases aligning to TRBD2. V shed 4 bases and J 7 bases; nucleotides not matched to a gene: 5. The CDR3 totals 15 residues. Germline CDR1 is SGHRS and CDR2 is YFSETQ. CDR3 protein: CASSPTSGSFGELFF. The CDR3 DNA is TGCGCCAGCAGCCCGACTAGCGGGAGTTTCGGGGAGCTGTTTTTT.